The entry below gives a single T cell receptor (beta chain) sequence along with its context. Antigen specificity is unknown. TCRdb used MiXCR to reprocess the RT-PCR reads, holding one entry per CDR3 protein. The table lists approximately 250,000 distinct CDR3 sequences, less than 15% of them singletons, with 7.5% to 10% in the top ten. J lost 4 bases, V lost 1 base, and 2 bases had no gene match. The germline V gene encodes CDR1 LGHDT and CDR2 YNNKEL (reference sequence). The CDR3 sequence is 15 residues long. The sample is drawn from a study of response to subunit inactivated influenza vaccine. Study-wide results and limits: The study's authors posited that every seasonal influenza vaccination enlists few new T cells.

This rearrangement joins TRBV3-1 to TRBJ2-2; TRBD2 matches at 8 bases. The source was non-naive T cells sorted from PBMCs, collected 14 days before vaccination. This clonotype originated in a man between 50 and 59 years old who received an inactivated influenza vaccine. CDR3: CASSQAGTSTGELFF. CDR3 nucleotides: TGTGCCAGCAGCCAAGCCGGGACTAGCACCGGGGAGCTGTTTTTT.